The present T cell receptor (beta chain) was sequenced within a study of cytomegalovirus exposure and HLA in healthy donors. Study-wide results and limits: Roughly uniform depth of sequencing across donors was assumed in presence/absence analyses.

A remark on this clone: Antigen unknown.

Vbeta (60) and Jbeta (13) primers were used in the PCR. The protocol was immunoSEQ multiplex PCR, while the TCRdb copy is restricted to in-frame clones and leaves out a portion. The data show 40,000 or so clones, with almost 70% seen just once and around 3.9% held by the top ten. This clonotype was sampled from a man aged 35-49 years in good health and CMV-seronegative. Source material: PBMCs.

CDR3 coding DNA: TGTGCCAGTAGGCGGGACGGAGCCTACGAGCAGTACTTC. Its protein product is CASRRDGAYEQYF. The rearrangement joins TRBV27 to TRBJ2-7, with D tentatively TRBD2 (6 bases). The CDR3 sequence is 13 residues long. The germline gives CDR1 MNHEY, CDR2 SMNVEV (reference sequence). Trimming cost V 9 bases and J 2 bases, with 14 bases left between them.